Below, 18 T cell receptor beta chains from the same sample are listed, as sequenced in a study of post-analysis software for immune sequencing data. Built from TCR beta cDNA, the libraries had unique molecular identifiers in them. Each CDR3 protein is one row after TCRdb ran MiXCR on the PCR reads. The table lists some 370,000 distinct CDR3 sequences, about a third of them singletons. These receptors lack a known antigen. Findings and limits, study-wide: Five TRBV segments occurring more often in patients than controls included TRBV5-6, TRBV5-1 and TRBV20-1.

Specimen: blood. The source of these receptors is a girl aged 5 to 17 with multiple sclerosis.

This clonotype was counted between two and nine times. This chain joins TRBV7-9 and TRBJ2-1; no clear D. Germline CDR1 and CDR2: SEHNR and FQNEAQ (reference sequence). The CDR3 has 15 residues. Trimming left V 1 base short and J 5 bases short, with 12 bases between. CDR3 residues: CASSLDSTSNNEQFF. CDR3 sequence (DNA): TGTGCCAGCAGCTTAGACTCGACCTCGAACAATGAGCAGTTCTTC.

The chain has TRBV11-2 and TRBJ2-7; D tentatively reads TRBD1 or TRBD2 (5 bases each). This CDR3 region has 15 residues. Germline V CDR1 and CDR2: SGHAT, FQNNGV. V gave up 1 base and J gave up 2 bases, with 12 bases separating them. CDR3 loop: CASSLVGTEAYEQYF. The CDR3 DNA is TGTGCCAGCAGCTTAGTTGGGACGGAAGCCTACGAGCAGTACTTC. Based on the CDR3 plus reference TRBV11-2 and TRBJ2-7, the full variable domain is EAGVAQSPRYKIIEKRQSVAFWCNPISGHATLYWYQQILGQGPKLLIQFQNNGVVDDSQLPKDRFSAERLKGVDSTLKIQPAKLEDSAVYLCASSLVGTEAYEQYFGPGTRLTVT.

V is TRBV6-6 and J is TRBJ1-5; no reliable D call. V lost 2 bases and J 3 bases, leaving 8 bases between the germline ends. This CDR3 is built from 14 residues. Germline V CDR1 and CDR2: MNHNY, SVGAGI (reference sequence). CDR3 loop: CASSYNGVNQPQHF. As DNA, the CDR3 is TGTGCCAGCAGTTACAATGGAGTCAATCAGCCCCAGCATTTT.

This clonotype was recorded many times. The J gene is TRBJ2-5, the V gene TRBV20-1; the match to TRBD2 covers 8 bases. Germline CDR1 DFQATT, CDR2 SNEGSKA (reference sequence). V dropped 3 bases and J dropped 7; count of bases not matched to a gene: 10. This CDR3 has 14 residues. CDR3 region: CSASSRGAGWTQYF. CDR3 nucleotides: TGCAGTGCTAGCTCGCGGGGGGCGGGGTGGACCCAGTACTTC.

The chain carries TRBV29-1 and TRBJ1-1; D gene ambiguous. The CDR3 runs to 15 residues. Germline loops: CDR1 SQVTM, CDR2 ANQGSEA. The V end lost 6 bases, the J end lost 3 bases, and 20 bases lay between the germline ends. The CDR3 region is CSVHWDRSGDTEAFF. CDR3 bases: TGCAGCGTCCACTGGGATAGGAGCGGGGACACTGAAGCTTTCTTT.

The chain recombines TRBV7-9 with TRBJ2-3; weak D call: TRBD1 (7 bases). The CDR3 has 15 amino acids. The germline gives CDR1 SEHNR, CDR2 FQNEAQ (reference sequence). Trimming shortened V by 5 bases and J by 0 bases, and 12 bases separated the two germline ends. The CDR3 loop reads CASSGGGGSTDTQYF. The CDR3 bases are TGTGCCAGCAGCGGAGGGGGCGGGAGCACAGATACGCAGTATTTT.

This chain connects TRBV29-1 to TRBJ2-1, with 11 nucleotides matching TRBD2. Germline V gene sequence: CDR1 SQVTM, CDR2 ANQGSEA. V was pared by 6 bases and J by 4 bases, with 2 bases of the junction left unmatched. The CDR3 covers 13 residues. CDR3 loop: CSVRLAGYNEQFF. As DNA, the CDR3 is TGCAGCGTGAGACTAGCGGGGTACAATGAGCAGTTCTTC.

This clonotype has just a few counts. In DNA, the CDR3 is TGTGCCAGCAGTTCCACTAGCGGGATCACAGATACGCAGTATTTT. This encodes CASSSTSGITDTQYF. This chain connects TRBV6-5 to TRBJ2-3; TRBD2 aligns across 10 bases. V was clipped by 4 bases and J by 2 bases; unmatched bases: 3. Germline assignment: CDR1 MNHEY and CDR2 SVGAGI. CDR3 size: 15 residues.

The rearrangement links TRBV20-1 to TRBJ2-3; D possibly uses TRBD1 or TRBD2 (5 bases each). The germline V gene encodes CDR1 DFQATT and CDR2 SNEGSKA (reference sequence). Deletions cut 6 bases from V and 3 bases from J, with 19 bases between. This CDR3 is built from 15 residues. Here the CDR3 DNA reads TGCAGTGCACCCGACGCCCAGTGGGGGACAGATACGCAGTATTTT. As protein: CSAPDAQWGTDTQYF.

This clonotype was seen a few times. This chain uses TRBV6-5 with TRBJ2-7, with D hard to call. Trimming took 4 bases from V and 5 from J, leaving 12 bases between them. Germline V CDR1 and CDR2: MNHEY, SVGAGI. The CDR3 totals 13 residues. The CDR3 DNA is TGTGCCAGCAGTTCGGTCAGGAACCACGAGCAGTACTTC. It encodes CASSSVRNHEQYF.

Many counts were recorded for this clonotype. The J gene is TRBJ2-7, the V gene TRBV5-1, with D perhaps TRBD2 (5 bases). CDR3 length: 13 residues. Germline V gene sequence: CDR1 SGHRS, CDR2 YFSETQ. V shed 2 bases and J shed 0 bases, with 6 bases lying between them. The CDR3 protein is CASSFGSSYEQYF. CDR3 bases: TGCGCCAGCAGCTTTGGGAGCTCCTACGAGCAGTACTTC.

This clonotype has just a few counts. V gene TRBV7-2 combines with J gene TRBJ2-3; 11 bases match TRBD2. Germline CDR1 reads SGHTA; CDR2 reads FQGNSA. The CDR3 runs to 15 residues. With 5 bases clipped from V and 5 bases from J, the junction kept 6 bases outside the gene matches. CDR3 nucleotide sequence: TGTGCCAGCAGCCCGCGACTAGCGGGGCAAGATACGCAGTATTTT. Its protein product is CASSPRLAGQDTQYF.

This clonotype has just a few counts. DNA of the CDR3: TGTGCCAGCAGCTTAGGACTAAACTCCTACGAGCAGTACTTC. It translates to CASSLGLNSYEQYF. The V gene is TRBV7-2, the J gene TRBJ2-7; possible D gene TRBD2, 5 bases. V was cut by 1 base and J by 0 bases, with 7 bases left in between. The CDR3 is 14 amino acids. In germline, CDR1 is SGHTA, CDR2 FQGNSA.

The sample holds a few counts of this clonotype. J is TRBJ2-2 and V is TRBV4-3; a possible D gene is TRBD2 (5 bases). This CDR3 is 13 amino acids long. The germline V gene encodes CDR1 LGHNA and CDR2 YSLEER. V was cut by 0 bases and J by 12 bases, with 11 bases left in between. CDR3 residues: CASSQDSTGKLFF. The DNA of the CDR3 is TGCGCCAGCAGCCAAGATTCGACGGGAAAGCTGTTTTTT.

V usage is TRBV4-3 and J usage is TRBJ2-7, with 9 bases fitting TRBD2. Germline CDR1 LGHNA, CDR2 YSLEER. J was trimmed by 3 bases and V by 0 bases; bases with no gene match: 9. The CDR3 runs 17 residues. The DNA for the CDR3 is TGCGCCAGCAGCCAAGATTTGGAGCGGGGGGCCTACTACGAGCAGTACTTC. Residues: CASSQDLERGAYYEQYF.

Here the CDR3 DNA reads TGTGCCAGCAGCCAGATGACAGGGGGAGACTATGGCTACACCTTC. Protein sequence: CASSQMTGGDYGYTF. The chain has TRBV11-1 and TRBJ1-2; 9 positions match TRBD1. CDR1 is SGHAT, CDR2 FQDESV, per germline (reference sequence). The CDR3 has 15 residues. V was pared by 5 bases and J by 3 bases, with 7 bases of the junction left unmatched.

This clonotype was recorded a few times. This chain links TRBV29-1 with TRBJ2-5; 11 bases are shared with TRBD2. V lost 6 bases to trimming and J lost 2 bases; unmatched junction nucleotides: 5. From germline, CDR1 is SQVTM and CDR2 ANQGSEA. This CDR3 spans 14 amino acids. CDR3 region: CSVGLAGLQETQYF. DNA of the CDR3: TGCAGCGTAGGACTAGCGGGCTTACAAGAGACCCAGTACTTC. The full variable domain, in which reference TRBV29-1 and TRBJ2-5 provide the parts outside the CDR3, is SAVISQKPSRDICQRGTSLTIQCQVDSQVTMMFWYRQQPGQSLTLIATANQGSEATYESGFVIDKFPISRPNLTFSTLTVSNMSPEDSSIYLCSVGLAGLQETQYFGPGTRLLVL.

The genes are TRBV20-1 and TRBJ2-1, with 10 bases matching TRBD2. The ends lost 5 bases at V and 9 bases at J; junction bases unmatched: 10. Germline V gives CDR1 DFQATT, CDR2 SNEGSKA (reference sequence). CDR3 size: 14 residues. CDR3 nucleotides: TGCAGTGCTCCACGCCTAGCGGGGGAAGTTGAGCAGTTCTTC. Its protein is CSAPRLAGEVEQFF.